The 9 T cell receptor beta chains listed next were all sequenced from one sample in a study of radiotherapy plus CTLA-4 blockade in lung cancer. Only in-frame clones appear in the TCRdb table, and some are missing; sequencing was by immunoSEQ multiplex PCR. The table includes more than 55,000 clones, about 80% detected once. The material was peripheral blood, obtained from a patient treated with radiotherapy plus ipilimumab. The receptors here all came from a human donor with non-small cell lung cancer whose response to radiotherapy plus ipilimumab could not be evaluated.

The chain combines TRBV11-3 with TRBJ2-1; 10 bases map to TRBD2. Germline V lookup: CDR1 SGHNT, CDR2 YENEEA. CDR3 length: 13 amino acids. V gave up 8 bases and J gave up 6 bases; unmatched junction bases: 4. CDR3 sequence (DNA): TGTGCCAGCGGGACTAGCGCTCTCAATGAGCAGTTCTTC. Its translation: CASGTSALNEQFF.

V usage is TRBV7-2 and J usage is TRBJ2-3; D gene unclear. Germline values: CDR1 SGHTA, CDR2 FQGNSA. Trimming stripped 5 bases from V and 3 bases from J, with 6 bases between. The length of the CDR3 is 12 residues. CDR3 bases: TGTGCCAGCAGCCTCCGGACAGATACGCAGTATTTT. Translated, it gives CASSLRTDTQYF.

This rearrangement joins TRBV27 to TRBJ2-5, with TRBD2 matching over 14 bases. This CDR3 has 17 amino acids. Germline V gene lookup returns CDR1 MNHEY and CDR2 SMNVEV (reference sequence). The ends lost 5 bases at V and 1 base at J; junction bases unmatched: 6. The CDR3 is CASSPWTSGGPQETQYF. The CDR3, as DNA: TGTGCCAGCAGTCCGTGGACTAGCGGGGGGCCCCAAGAGACCCAGTACTTC.

The chain employs TRBV4-3 and TRBJ1-2, with D tentatively TRBD1 (5 bases). There are 15 residues in the CDR3. CDR1 is LGHNA and CDR2 is YSLEER in the germline V gene. V lost 0 bases and J lost 5, with 13 bases in between. CDR3 loop: CASSQEGAGGYGYTF. In DNA form, the CDR3 reads TGCGCCAGCAGCCAAGAAGGGGCGGGAGGATATGGCTACACCTTC.

V is TRBV6-5 and J is TRBJ2-7; D uncertain. Trimming cost V 2 bases and J 1 base, with 9 bases left between them. Germline V gene lookup returns CDR1 MNHEY and CDR2 SVGAGI. This CDR3 is built from 14 residues. CDR3 in amino acids: CASSYGPQSYEQYF. As DNA, the CDR3 is TGTGCCAGCAGTTACGGGCCCCAATCCTACGAGCAGTACTTC.

The chain couples TRBV7-2 to TRBJ1-1, with D unclear. The germline gives CDR1 SGHTA, CDR2 FQGNSA. Trimming pared 3 bases from V and 0 bases from J, leaving 11 bases between. The CDR3 loop spans 15 amino acids. For the CDR3, the DNA is TGTGCCAGCAGCTTCTTGGGCCGTTTGAACACTGAAGCTTTCTTT. Translating gives CASSFLGRLNTEAFF. Based on the CDR3 plus reference TRBV7-2 and TRBJ1-1, the full variable domain is GAGVSQSPSNKVTEKGKDVELRCDPISGHTALYWYRQSLGQGLEFLIYFQGNSAPDKSGLPSDRFSAERTGGSVSTLTIQRTQQEDSAVYLCASSFLGRLNTEAFFGQGTRLTVV.

The chain uses TRBV15 and TRBJ1-2; 10 bases align to TRBD1. Germline CDR1 reads LNHNV; CDR2 reads YYDKDF (reference sequence). The length of the CDR3 is 16 residues. V was clipped by 0 bases and J by 7 bases; unmatched bases: 8. The CDR3 coding sequence is TGTGCCACCAGCAGAGACCGGGACAGGGGAGGGGGTGGCTACACCTTC. Protein sequence: CATSRDRDRGGGGYTF.

V usage is TRBV4-1 and J usage is TRBJ2-3; TRBD2 agrees at 10 bases. The ends lost 0 bases at V and 12 bases at J; junction bases unmatched: 15. This CDR3 is 17 amino acids long. Germline V CDR1 and CDR2: MGHRA, YSYEKL. CDR3 in DNA: TGCGCCAGCAGCCAAGATCTCCCAGCGGGAGGGGGCCCGCGTCAGTATTTT. As protein: CASSQDLPAGGGPRQYF.

The chain carries TRBV29-1 and TRBJ1-2; 7 nucleotides line up with TRBD1. Per germline, CDR1 SQVTM and CDR2 ANQGSEA. J was trimmed by 7 bases and V by 4 bases; bases with no gene match: 9. This CDR3 has 13 amino acids. The DNA of the CDR3 is TGCAGCGTTGTGGTTACAGGGGCTGGTGGCTACACCTTC. Its protein is CSVVVTGAGGYTF.